The clone carrying this T cell receptor (beta chain) showed up just once. Mismatch with germline at one junction end may stem from a read error. The data are from a study of tumor-infiltrating lymphocytes in primary liver carcinoma. Co-extraction yielded RNA and DNA from 20-30 mg of unsorted bulk tissue. Chronic HBV infection affected patients, none of whom had received treatment. Germline loops: CDR1 WSHSY, CDR2 SAAADI. The CDR3 spans 14 residues. Priming with a constant-region primer yielded TCR beta cDNA from 400 to 500 ng total RNA. ARM-PCR, slightly modified, supplied the TCR beta libraries through three nested multiplex PCR rounds. Both of the initial two PCR rounds ran for about 11 cycles and employed TRBV1-TRBV30 forward primers alongside a C-beta reverse primer. TCRdb processed the multiplex PCR reads anew with MiXCR; each CDR3 protein has one entry. The data contain roughly 200,000 distinct CDR3 sequences, around four fifths of them singletons.

The material sequenced was tumor tissue from primary liver carcinoma. This chain uses TRBV10-2 with TRBJ1-5, with D hard to call. The clonotype originates from a man aged 35 to 55 with primary liver carcinoma and hepatitis B virus infection. DNA for the CDR3: TGCCCCAGCAATCGAGACATTAGCACTCAGCCCCAGCATTTT. It yields the protein CPSNRDISTQPQHF.